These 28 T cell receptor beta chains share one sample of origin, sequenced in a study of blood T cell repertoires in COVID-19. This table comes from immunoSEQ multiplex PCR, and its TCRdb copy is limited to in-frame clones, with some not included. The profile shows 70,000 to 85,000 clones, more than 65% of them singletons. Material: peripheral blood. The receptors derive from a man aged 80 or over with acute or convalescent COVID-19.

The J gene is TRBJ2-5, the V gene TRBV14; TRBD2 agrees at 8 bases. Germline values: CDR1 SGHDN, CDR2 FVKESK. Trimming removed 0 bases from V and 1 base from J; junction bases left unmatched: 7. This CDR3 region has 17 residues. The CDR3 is CASSQEKRGSSQETQYF. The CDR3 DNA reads TGTGCCAGCAGCCAAGAGAAGCGGGGGAGCTCCCAAGAGACCCAGTACTTC.

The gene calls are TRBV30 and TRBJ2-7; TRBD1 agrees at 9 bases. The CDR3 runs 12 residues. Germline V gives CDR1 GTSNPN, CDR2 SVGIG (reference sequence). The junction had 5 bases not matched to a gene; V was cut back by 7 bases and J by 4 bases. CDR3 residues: CAFTGGKYEQYF. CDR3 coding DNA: TGTGCCTTTACAGGGGGCAAGTACGAGCAGTACTTC.

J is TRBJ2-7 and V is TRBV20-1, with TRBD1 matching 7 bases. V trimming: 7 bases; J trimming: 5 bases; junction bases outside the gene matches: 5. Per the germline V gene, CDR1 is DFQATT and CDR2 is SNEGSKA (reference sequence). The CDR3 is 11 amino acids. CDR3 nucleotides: TGCAGTGTAGACAGGGAGAACGAGCAGTACTTC. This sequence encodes CSVDRENEQYF.

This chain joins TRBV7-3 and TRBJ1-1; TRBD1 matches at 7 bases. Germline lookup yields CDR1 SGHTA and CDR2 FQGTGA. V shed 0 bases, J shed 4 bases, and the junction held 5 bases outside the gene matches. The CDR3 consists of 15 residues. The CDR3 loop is CASSLTGGMITEAFF. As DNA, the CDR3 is TGTGCCAGCAGCTTAACAGGGGGCATGATCACTGAAGCTTTCTTT. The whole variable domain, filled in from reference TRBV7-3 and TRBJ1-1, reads GAGVSQTPSNKVTEKGKYVELRCDPISGHTALYWYRQSLGQGPEFLIYFQGTGAADDSGLPNDRFFAVRPEGSVSTLKIQRTERGDSAVYLCASSLTGGMITEAFFGQGTRLTVV.

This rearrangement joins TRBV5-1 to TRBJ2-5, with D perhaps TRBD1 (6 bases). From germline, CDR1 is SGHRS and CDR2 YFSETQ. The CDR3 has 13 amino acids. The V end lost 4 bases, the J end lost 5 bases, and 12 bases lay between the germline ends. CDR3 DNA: TGCGCCAGCAGCGAAGGGGGAAGGGAGACCCAGTACTTC. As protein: CASSEGGRETQYF.

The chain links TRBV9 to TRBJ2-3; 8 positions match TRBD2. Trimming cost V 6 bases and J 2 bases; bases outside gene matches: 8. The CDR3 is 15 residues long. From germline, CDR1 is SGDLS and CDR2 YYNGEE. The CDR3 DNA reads TGTGCCAGCACCGAGCGGGGGCAGTACACAGATACGCAGTATTTT. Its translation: CASTERGQYTDTQYF. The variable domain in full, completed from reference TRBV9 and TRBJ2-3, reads DSGVTQTPKHLITATGQRVTLRCSPRSGDLSVYWYQQSLDQGLQFLIQYYNGEERAKGNILERFSAQQFPDLHSELNLSSLELGDSALYFCASTERGQYTDTQYFGPGTRLTVL.

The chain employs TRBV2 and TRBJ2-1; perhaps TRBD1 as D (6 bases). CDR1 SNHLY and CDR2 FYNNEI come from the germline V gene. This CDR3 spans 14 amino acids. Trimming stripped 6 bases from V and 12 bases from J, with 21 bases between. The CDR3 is CASRSTGLTIVQFF. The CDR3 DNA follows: TGTGCCAGCAGGAGTACAGGGCTCACAATTGTGCAGTTCTTC.

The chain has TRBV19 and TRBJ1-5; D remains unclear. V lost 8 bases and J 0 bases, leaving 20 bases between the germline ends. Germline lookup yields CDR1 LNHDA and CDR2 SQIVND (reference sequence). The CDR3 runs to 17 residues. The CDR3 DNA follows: TGTGCCAGTTCGCAGAACCCAGGTGCATTTAGCAATCAGCCCCAGCATTTT. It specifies CASSQNPGAFSNQPQHF.

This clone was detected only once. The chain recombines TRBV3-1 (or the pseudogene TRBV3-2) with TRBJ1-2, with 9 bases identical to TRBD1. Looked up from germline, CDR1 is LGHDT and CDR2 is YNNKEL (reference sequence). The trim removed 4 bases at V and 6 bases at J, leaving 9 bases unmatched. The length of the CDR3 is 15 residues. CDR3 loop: CASSPSGTGGNGYTF. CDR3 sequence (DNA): TGTGCCAGCAGCCCGAGCGGCACAGGGGGCAATGGCTACACCTTC.

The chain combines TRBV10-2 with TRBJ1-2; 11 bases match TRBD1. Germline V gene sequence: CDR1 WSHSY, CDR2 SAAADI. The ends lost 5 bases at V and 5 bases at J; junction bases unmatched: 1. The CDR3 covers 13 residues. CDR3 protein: CASSRDRGYGYTF. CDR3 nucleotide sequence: TGCGCCAGCAGTAGGGACAGGGGGTATGGCTACACCTTC.

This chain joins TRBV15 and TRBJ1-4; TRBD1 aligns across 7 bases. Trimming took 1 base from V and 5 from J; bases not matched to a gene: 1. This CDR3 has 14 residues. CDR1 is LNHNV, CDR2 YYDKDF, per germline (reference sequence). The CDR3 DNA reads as TGTGCCACCAGCAGAGGGGGACAGAATGAAAAACTGTTTTTT. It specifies CATSRGGQNEKLFF.

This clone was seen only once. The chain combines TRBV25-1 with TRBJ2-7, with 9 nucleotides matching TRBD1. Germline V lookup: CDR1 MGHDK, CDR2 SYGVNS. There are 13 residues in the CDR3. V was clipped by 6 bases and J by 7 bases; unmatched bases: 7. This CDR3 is CASRQQGAQEQYF. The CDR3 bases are TGTGCCAGCAGGCAACAGGGGGCGCAAGAGCAGTACTTC.

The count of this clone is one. CDR3 DNA: TGTGCTAGTCGGAGGGAAAATGAGCAGTTCTTC. Translation: CASRRENEQFF. V and J are TRBV12-5 and TRBJ2-1; possible D gene TRBD2, 6 bases. The germline V and J ends were trimmed by 8 bases and 7 bases, with 9 bases remaining between them. Per germline, CDR1 LGHNT and CDR2 FRNRAP. CDR3 length: 11 amino acids.

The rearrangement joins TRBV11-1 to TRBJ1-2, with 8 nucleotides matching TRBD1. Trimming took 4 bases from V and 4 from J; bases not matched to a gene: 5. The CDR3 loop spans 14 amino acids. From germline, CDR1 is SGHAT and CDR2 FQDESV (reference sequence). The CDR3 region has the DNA TGTGCCAGCAGCTATGGACAGGGTCCCTATGGCTACACCTTC. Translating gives CASSYGQGPYGYTF.

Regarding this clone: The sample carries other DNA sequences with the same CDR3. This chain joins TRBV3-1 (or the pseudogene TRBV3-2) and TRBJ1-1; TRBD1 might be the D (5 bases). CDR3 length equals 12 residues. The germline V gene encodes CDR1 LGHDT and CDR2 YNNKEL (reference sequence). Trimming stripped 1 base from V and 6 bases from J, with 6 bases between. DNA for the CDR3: TGTGCCAGCAGCCAAGGCAGGGCTGAAGCTTTCTTT. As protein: CASSQGRAEAFF.

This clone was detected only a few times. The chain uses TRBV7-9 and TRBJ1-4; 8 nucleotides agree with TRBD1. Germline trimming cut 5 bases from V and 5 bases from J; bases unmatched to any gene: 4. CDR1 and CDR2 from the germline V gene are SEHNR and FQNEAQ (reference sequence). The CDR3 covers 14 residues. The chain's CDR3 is CASSRGQDNEKLFF. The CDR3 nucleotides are TGTGCCAGCAGCCGGGGACAGGACAATGAAAAACTGTTTTTT.

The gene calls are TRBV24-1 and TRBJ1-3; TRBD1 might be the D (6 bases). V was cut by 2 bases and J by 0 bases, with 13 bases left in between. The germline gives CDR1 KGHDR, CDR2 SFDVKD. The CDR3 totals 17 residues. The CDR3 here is CATSDSDSRVSGNTIYF. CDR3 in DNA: TGTGCCACCAGTGATTCGGACAGTCGTGTCTCTGGAAACACCATATATTTT.

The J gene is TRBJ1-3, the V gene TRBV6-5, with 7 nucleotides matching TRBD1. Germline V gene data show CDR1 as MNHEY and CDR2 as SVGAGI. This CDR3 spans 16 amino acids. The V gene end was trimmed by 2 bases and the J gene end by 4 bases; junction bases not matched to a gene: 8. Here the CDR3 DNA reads TGTGCCAGCAGTTACGAAGGACAGGCAAAGGGAAACACCATATATTTT. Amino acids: CASSYEGQAKGNTIYF.

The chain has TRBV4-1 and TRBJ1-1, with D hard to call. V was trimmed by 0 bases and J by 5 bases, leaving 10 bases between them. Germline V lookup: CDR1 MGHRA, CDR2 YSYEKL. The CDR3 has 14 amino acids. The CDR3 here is CASSQELRGTEAFF. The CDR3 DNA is TGCGCCAGCAGCCAAGAGTTAAGAGGAACTGAAGCTTTCTTT.

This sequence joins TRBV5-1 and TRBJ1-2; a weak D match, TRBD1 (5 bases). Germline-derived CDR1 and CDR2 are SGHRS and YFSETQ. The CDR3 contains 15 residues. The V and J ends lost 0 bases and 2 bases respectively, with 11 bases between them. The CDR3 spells CASSLVSGGNYGYTF. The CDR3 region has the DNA TGCGCCAGCAGCTTGGTTTCGGGGGGGAACTATGGCTACACCTTC.

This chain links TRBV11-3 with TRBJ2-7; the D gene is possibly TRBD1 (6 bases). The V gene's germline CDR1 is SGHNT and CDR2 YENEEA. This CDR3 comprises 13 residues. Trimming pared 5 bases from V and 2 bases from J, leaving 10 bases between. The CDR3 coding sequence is TGTGCCAGCAGCAAGGGGGTGCCCTACGAGCAGTACTTC. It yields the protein CASSKGVPYEQYF.

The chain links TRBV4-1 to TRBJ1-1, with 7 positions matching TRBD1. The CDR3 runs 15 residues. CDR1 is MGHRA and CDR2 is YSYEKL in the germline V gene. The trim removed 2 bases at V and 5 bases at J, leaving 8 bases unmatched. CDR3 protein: CASSQNRGRGTEAFF. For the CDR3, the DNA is TGCGCCAGCAGCCAAAACAGGGGCCGGGGGACTGAAGCTTTCTTT.

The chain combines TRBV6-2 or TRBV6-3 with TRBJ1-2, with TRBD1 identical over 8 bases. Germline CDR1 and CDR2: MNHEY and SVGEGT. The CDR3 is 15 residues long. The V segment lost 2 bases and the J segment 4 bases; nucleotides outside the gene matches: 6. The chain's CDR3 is CASSYSRGLGYGYTF. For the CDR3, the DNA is TGTGCCAGCAGTTACAGCAGGGGGCTAGGCTATGGCTACACCTTC.

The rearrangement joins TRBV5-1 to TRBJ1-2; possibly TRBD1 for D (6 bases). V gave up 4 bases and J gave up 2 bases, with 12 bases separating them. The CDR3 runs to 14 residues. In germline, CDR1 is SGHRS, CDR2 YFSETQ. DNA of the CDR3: TGCGCCAGCAGCCTAACTACAGGGAACTATGGCTACACCTTC. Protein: CASSLTTGNYGYTF. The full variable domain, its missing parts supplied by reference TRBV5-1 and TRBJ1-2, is KAGVTQTPRYLIKTRGQQVTLSCSPISGHRSVSWYQQTPGQGLQFLFEYFSETQRNKGNFPGRFSGRQFSNSRSEMNVSTLELGDSALYLCASSLTTGNYGYTFGSGTRLTVV.

The CDR3 is CASRPRTGSSYNEQFF. DNA of the CDR3: TGTGCCAGTAGGCCCCGGACAGGGAGCTCCTACAATGAGCAGTTCTTC. The rearrangement links TRBV19 to TRBJ2-1, with 8 nucleotides matching TRBD1. Losses at the gene ends were 6 bases for V and 0 bases for J; bases not matched to a gene: 7. The CDR3 is made up of 16 amino acids. CDR1 LNHDA and CDR2 SQIVND come from the germline V gene (reference sequence).

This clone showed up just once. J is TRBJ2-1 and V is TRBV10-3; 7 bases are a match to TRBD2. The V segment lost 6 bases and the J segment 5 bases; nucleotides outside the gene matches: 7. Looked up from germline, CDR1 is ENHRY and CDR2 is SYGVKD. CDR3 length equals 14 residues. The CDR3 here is CAIRGGKGDNEQFF. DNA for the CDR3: TGTGCCATCAGGGGGGGGAAAGGTGACAATGAGCAGTTCTTC.

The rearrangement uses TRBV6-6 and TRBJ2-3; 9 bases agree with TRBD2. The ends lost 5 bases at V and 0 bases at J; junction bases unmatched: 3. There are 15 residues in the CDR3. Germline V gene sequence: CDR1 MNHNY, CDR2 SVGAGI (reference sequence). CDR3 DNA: TGTGCCAGCAGTCGCGGGGGGGACAGCACAGATACGCAGTATTTT. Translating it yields CASSRGGDSTDTQYF.

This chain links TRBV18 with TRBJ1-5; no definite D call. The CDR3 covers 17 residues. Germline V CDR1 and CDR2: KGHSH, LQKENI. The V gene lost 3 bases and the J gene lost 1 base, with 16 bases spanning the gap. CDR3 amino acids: CASSPGSPAGSNQPQHF. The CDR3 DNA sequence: TGTGCCAGCTCACCGGGTAGCCCTGCGGGGAGCAATCAGCCCCAGCATTTT.